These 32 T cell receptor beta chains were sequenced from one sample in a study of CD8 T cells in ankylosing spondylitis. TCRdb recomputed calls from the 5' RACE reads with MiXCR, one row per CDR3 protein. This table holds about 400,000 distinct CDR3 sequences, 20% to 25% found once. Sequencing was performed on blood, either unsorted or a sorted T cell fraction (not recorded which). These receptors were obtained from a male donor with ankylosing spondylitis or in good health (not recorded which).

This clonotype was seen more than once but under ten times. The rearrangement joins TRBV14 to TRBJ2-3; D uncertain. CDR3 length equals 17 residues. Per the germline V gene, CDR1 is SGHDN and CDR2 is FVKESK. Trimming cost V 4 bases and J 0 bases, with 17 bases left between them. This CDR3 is CASSRLRHLTSTDTQYF. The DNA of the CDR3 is TGTGCCAGCAGCCGCCTCAGACACCTTACCAGCACAGATACGCAGTATTTT.

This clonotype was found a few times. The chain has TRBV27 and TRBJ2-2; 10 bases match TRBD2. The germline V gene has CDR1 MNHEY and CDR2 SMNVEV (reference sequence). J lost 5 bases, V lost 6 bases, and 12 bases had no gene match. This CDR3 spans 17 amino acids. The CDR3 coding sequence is TGTGCCAGCAGCCATCCATTAGCGGGGGGCCGAACCGGGGAGCTGTTTTTT. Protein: CASSHPLAGGRTGELFF.

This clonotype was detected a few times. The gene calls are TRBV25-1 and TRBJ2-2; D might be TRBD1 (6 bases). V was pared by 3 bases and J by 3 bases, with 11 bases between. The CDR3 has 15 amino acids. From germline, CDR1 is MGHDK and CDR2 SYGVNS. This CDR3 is CASSDGQRHTGELFF. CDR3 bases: TGTGCCAGCAGTGACGGACAGCGACACACCGGGGAGCTGTTTTTT. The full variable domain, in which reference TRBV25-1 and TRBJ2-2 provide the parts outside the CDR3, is EADIYQTPRYLVIGTGKKITLECSQTMGHDKMYWYQQDPGMELHLIHYSYGVNSTEKGDLSSESTVSRIRTEHFPLTLESARPSHTSQYLCASSDGQRHTGELFFGEGSRLTVL.

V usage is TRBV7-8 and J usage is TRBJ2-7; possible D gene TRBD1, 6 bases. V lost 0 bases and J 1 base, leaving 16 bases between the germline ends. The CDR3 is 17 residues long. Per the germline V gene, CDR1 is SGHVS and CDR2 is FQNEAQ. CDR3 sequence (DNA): TGTGCCAGCAGCTTAGCGGTTGGGGGCCCGAGGTCCTACGAGCAGTACTTC. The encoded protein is CASSLAVGGPRSYEQYF.

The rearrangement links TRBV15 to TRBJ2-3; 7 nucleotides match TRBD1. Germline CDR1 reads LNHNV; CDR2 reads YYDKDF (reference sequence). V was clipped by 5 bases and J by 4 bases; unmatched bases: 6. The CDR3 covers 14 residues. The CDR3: CATSEDREADTQYF. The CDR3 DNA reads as TGTGCCACCAGCGAAGACAGGGAAGCAGATACGCAGTATTTT.

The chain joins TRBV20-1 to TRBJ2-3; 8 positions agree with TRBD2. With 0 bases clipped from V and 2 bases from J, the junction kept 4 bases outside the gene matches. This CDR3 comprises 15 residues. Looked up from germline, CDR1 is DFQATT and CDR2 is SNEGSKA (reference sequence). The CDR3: CSARDRAGVTDTQYF. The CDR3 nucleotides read TGCAGTGCTAGAGACCGAGCGGGGGTCACAGATACGCAGTATTTT.

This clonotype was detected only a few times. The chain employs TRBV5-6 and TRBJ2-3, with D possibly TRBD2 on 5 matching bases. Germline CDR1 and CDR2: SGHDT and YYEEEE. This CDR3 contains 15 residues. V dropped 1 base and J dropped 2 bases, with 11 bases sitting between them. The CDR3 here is CASSLLDLNTDTQYF. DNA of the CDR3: TGTGCCAGCAGCTTGCTGGACTTAAACACAGATACGCAGTATTTT.

For the CDR3, the DNA is TGTGCCAGCCACGACGGAACCGGAGGGAACACCATATATTTT. Its translation: CASHDGTGGNTIYF. This chain joins TRBV11-2 and TRBJ1-3; unclear D gene. Trimming took off 8 bases at V and 7 bases at J, with 18 bases between the two ends. The CDR3 is made up of 14 amino acids. CDR1 SGHAT and CDR2 FQNNGV come from the germline V gene.

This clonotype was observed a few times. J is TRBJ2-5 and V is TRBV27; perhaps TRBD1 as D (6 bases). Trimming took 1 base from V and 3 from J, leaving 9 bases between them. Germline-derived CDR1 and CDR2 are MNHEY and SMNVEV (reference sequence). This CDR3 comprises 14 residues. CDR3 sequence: CASSLYRDEETQYF. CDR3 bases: TGTGCCAGCAGTTTATACAGGGACGAAGAGACCCAGTACTTC.

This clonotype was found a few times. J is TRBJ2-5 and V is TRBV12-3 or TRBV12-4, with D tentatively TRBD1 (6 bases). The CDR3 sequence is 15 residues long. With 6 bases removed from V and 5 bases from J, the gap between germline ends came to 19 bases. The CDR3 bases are TGTGCCAGCAGATCCTTATTGGGGGCCGGGGAGACCCAGTACTTC. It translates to CASRSLLGAGETQYF.

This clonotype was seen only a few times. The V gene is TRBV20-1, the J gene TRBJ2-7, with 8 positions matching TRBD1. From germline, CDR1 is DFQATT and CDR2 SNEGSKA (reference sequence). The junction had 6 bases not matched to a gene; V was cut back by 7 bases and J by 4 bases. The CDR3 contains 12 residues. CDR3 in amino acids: CSGADRGYEQYF. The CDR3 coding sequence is TGCAGTGGCGCAGACAGGGGTTACGAGCAGTACTTC.

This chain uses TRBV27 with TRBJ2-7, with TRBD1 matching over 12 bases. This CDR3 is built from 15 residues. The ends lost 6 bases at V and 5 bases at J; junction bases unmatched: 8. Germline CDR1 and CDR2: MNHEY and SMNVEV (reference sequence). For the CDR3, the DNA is TGTGCCAGCAGGGGACAGGGGGCGCTATTAAACGAGCAGTACTTC. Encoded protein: CASRGQGALLNEQYF.

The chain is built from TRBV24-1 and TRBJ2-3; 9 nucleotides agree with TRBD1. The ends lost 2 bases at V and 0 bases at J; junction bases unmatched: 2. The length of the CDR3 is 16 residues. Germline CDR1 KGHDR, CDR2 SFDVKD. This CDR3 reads CATSDSDRGSTDTQYF. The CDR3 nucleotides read TGTGCCACCAGTGATTCGGACAGGGGAAGCACAGATACGCAGTATTTT.

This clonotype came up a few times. The CDR3 bases are TGTGCCAGCAGCTTGCATACAGGGTCGAACGGGGAGCTGTTTTTT. This gives the protein CASSLHTGSNGELFF. The chain uses TRBV5-5 and TRBJ2-2, with D tentatively TRBD1 (6 bases). The CDR3 length is 15 residues. Germline-derived CDR1 and CDR2 are SGHKS and YYEKEE (reference sequence). With 1 base removed from V and 7 bases from J, the gap between germline ends came to 14 bases. Complete variable domain (other parts from reference TRBV5-5 and TRBJ2-2): DAGVTQSPTHLIKTRGQQVTLRCSPISGHKSVSWYQQVLGQGPQFIFQYYEKEERGRGNFPDRFSARQFPNYSSELNVNALLLGDSALYLCASSLHTGSNGELFFGEGSRLTVL.

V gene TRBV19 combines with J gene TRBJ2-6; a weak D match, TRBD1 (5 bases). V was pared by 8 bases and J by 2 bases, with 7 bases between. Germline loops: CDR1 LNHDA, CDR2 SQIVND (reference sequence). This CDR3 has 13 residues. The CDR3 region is CASGHPGANVLTF. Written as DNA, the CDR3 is TGTGCCAGTGGACACCCTGGGGCCAACGTCCTGACTTTC.

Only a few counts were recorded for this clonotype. The CDR3 reads CASSLSTTGIGTEAFF. In DNA, the CDR3 is TGTGCCAGCAGTTTATCCACGACAGGGATTGGCACTGAAGCTTTCTTT. V usage is TRBV27 and J usage is TRBJ1-1; 7 positions agree with TRBD1. After removal of 0 bases from V and 4 bases from J, the junction contained 8 bases not matched to a gene. The CDR3 runs 16 residues. Germline CDR1 MNHEY, CDR2 SMNVEV (reference sequence).

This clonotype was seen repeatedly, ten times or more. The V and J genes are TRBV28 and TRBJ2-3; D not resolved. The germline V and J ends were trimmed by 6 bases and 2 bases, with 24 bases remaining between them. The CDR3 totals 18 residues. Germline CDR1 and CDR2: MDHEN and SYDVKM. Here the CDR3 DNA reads TGTGCCAGCAGGTCTGGCGTGGTCGGGCTCATGGCCACAGATACGCAGTATTTT. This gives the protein CASRSGVVGLMATDTQYF.

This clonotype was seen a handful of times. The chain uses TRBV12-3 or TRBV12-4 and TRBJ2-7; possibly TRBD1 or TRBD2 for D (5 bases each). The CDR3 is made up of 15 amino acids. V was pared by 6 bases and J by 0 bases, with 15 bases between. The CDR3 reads CASSRWAGTSYEQYF. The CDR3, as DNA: TGTGCCAGCAGCCGATGGGCAGGGACCTCCTACGAGCAGTACTTC.

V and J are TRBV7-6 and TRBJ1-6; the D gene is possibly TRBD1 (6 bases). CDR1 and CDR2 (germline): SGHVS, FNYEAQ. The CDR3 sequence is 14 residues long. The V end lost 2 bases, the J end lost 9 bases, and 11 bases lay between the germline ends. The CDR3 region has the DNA TGTGCCAGCAGCTTAATTGGGGGCGGTTCACCCCTCCACTTT. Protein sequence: CASSLIGGGSPLHF.

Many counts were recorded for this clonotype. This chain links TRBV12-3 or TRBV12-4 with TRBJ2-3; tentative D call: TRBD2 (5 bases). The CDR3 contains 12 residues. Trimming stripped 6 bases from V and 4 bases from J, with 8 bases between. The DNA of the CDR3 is TGTGCCAGCAGCCAGAGGGCAGATACGCAGTATTTT. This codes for CASSQRADTQYF.

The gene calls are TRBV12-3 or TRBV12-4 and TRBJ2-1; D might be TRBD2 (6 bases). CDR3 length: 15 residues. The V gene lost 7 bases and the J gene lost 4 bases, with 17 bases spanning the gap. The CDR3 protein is CASTWRGDPYNEQFF. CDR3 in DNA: TGTGCCAGCACTTGGCGCGGGGACCCTTACAATGAGCAGTTCTTC.

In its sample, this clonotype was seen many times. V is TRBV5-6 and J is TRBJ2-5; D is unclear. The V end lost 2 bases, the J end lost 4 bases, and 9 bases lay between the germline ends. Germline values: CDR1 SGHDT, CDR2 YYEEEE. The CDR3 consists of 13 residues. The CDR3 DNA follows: TGTGCCAGCAGCTTTTACCTAGGAGAGACCCAGTACTTC. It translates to CASSFYLGETQYF. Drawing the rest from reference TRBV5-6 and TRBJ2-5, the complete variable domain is DAGVTQSPTHLIKTRGQQVTLRCSPKSGHDTVSWYQQALGQGPQFIFQYYEEEERQRGNFPDRFSGHQFPNYSSELNVNALLLGDSALYLCASSFYLGETQYFGPGTRLLVL.

The CDR3 protein is CSGDRDREPGYTF. In nucleotides, the CDR3 is TGCAGCGGGGACCGGGACAGGGAGCCTGGCTACACCTTC. This chain links TRBV29-1 with TRBJ1-2, with 9 bases matching TRBD1. V was clipped by 7 bases and J by 7 bases; unmatched bases: 10. There are 13 residues in the CDR3. Germline assignment: CDR1 SQVTM and CDR2 ANQGSEA.

In DNA, the CDR3 is TGCGCCAGCAGCCACCTACAGACCATGGACACTGAAGCTTTCTTT. It specifies CASSHLQTMDTEAFF. The rearrangement uses TRBV4-1 and TRBJ1-1; D not resolved. The CDR3 loop spans 15 amino acids. Trimming cost V 3 bases and J 3 bases, with 14 bases left between them. Germline lookup yields CDR1 MGHRA and CDR2 YSYEKL.

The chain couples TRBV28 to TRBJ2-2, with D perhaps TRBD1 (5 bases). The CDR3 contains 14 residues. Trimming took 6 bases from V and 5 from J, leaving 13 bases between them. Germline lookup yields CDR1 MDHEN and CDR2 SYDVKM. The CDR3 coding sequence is TGTGCCAGCAGCCCCGGACATTTTACCGGGGAGCTGTTTTTT. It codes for CASSPGHFTGELFF. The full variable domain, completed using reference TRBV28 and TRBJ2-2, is DVKVTQSSRYLVKRTGEKVFLECVQDMDHENMFWYRQDPGLGLRLIYFSYDVKMKEKGDIPEGYSVSREKKERFSLILESASTNQTSMYLCASSPGHFTGELFFGEGSRLTVL.

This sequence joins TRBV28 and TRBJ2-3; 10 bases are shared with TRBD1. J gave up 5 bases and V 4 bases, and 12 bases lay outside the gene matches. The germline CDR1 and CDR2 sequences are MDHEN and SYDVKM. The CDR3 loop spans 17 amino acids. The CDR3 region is CASSSPKGQGWGDTQYF. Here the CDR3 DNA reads TGTGCCAGCAGTTCCCCAAAGGGACAGGGGTGGGGAGATACGCAGTATTTT.

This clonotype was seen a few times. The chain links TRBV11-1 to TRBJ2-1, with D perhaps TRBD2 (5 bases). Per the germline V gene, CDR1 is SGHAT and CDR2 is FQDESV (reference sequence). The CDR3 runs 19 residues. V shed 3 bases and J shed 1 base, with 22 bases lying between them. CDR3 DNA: TGTGCCAGCAGCTTGGCATCTGGATCTAGCTCTTTATCCTACAATGAGCAGTTCTTC. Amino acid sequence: CASSLASGSSSLSYNEQFF.

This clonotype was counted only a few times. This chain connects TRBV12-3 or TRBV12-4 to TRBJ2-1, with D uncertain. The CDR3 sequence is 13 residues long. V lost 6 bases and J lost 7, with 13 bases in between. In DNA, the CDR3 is TGTGCCAGCAGCTCCCAGGCTTTGAATGAGCAGTTCTTC. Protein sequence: CASSSQALNEQFF.

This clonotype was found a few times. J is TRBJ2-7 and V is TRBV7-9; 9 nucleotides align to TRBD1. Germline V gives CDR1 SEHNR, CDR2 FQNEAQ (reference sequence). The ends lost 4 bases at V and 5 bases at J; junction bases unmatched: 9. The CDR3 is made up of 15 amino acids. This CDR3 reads CASSWKDRGAHEQYF. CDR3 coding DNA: TGTGCCAGCAGCTGGAAGGACAGGGGTGCGCACGAGCAGTACTTC.

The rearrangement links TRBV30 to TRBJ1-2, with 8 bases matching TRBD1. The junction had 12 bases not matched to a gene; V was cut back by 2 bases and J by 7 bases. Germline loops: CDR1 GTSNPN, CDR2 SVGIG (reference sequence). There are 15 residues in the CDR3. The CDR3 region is CAWSPPDREVGGYTF. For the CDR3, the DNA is TGTGCCTGGAGTCCTCCGGACAGGGAAGTGGGTGGCTACACCTTC.

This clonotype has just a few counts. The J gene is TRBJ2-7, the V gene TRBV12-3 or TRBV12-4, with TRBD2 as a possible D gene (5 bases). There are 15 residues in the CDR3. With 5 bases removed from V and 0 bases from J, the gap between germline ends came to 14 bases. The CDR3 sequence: CASSHGLESSYEQYF. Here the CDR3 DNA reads TGTGCCAGCAGTCACGGACTGGAAAGCTCCTACGAGCAGTACTTC.

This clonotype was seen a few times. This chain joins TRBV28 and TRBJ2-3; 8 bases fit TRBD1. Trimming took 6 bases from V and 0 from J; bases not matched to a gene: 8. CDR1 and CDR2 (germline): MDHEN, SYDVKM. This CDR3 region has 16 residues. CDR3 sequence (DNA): TGTGCCAGCAGCCAAGGCTGGACAGGGAGCACAGATACGCAGTATTTT. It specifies CASSQGWTGSTDTQYF.